A selection of T cell receptor beta chains follows, all from one sample in a study of T cell changes during pregnancy in multiple sclerosis. The repertoire was sequenced with immunoSEQ multiplex PCR; TCRdb's copy has only in-frame clones and lacks some. The sample includes 25,000 to 35,000 clones, more than 75% of them seen just once. Specimen: CD4+ T cells from peripheral blood mononuclear cells, collected in the second trimester of pregnancy. These receptors were taken from a female donor in good health, enrolled as a control in a pregnancy study. The CDR3 runs from the conserved cysteine through the conserved F or W. The D gene is left open where the match is weak. A row's size may be missing; if present it is once, few, many or a size class.

TRBJ2-7 | TRBV19 | NA | TRBD2 | CASSILSGSLYEQYF | TGTGCCAGTAGTATACTCAGCGGGAGTTTGTACGAGCAGTACTTC
TRBJ2-7 | TRBV30 | medium-sized | NA | CAWSTGSYEQYF | TGTGCCTGGAGTACGGGATCCTACGAGCAGTACTTC
TRBJ2-5 | TRBV5-1 | once | NA | CASSLGSEESQYF | TGCGCCAGCAGCTTAGGTAGCGAGGAGTCCCAGTACTTC
TRBJ2-5 | TRBV29-1 | NA | TRBD2 | CSVALAGGRETQYF | TGCAGCGTTGCTCTAGCGGGGGGAAGGGAGACCCAGTACTTC
TRBJ2-7 | TRBV5-1 | NA | TRBD1 | CASSPGQGAYEQYF | TGCGCCAGTTCCCCGGGACAGGGAGCCTACGAGCAGTACTTC
TRBJ1-6 | TRBV19 | NA | NA | CASSRLGQNNSPLHF | TGTGCCAGTAGTCGCTTAGGACAGAATAATTCACCCCTCCACTTT
TRBJ1-2 | TRBV10-2 | NA | NA | CASSESRNGYTF | TGCGCCAGCAGTGAGTCGAGGAATGGCTACACCTTC
TRBJ1-1 | TRBV9 | NA | TRBD1 | CASSALRTGKNTEAFF | TGTGCCAGCAGCGCACTTAGGACAGGGAAGAACACTGAAGCTTTCTTT
TRBJ2-2 | TRBV29-1 | NA | NA | CSVERSGAGELFF | TGCAGCGTTGAGAGATCCGGGGCCGGGGAGCTGTTTTTT
TRBJ1-5 | TRBV30 | NA | NA | CAWRAGSNQPQHF | TGTGCCTGGAGGGCGGGAAGCAATCAGCCCCAGCATTTT
TRBJ2-7 | TRBV6-5 | NA | TRBD1 | CASSYHGTGGAYEQYF | TGTGCCAGCAGTTACCACGGGACAGGGGGGGCCTACGAGCAGTACTTC
TRBJ2-3 | TRBV5-1 | NA | TRBD2 | CASSQGLAGPKITDTQYF | TGCGCCAGCAGCCAGGGACTAGCGGGGCCGAAGATCACAGATACGCAGTATTTT
TRBJ1-1 | TRBV2 | NA | NA | CASIRDLGSTEAFF | TGTGCCAGCATACGAGACTTGGGGAGCACTGAAGCTTTCTTT
TRBJ1-6 | TRBV2 | once | NA | CASSRNSPLHF | TGTGCCAGCAGTCGTAATTCACCCCTCCACTTT
TRBJ1-6 | TRBV10-3 | NA | TRBD1 | CATQGQQDSPLHF | TGTGCCACACAGGGACAGCAGGATTCACCCCTCCACTTT
TRBJ2-5 | TRBV9 | NA | TRBD1 | CASSAGPRGRETQYF | TGTGCCAGCAGCGCGGGTCCCAGGGGGCGGGAGACCCAGTACTTC
TRBJ2-7 | TRBV7-2 | NA | TRBD1 | CASSLRQGNSYEQYF | TGTGCCAGCAGCCTGAGACAGGGGAATTCCTACGAGCAGTACTTC
TRBJ2-7 | TRBV7-8 | NA | TRBD1 | CASRQGQGRAEQYF | TGTGCCAGCAGGCAGGGACAGGGAAGAGCCGAGCAGTACTTC
TRBJ2-5 | TRBV4-2 | NA | NA | CASSPFGADAGETQYF | TGTGCCAGCAGCCCCTTTGGGGCTGACGCTGGCGAGACCCAGTACTTC
TRBJ2-7 | TRBV10-3 | NA | TRBD1 | CAISTQGWSYEQYF | TGTGCCATCAGCACACAGGGGTGGTCTTACGAGCAGTACTTC
TRBJ1-1 | TRBV30 | NA | TRBD1 | CAWNAQGSAEAFF | TGTGCCTGGAACGCACAGGGGTCCGCTGAAGCTTTCTTT
TRBJ2-3 | TRBV18 | NA | NA | CASSPRTASTDTQYF | TGTGCCAGCTCACCACGAACAGCTAGCACAGATACGCAGTATTTT
TRBJ2-5 | TRBV7-2 | NA | NA | CASSRRGSEETQYF | TGTGCCAGCAGCCGGAGGGGTTCGGAAGAGACCCAGTACTTC
TRBJ2-7 | TRBV27 | NA | NA | CASSLTRGSSYEQYF | TGTGCCAGCAGTTTAACTCGAGGAAGCTCCTACGAGCAGTACTTC
TRBJ1-1 | TRBV9 | NA | TRBD1 | CASSRVQGDTEAFF | TGTGCCAGCAGCAGGGTACAGGGGGACACTGAAGCTTTCTTT
TRBJ2-7 | TRBV11-2 | NA | TRBD1 | CASSHTPPRTGLLSYEQYF | TGTGCCAGCAGCCACACTCCCCCCCGGACAGGGCTCCTCTCCTACGAGCAGTACTTC
TRBJ2-7 | TRBV7-9 | NA | NA | CASSPPTGGSYEQYF | TGTGCCAGCAGCCCCCCGACAGGAGGCTCCTACGAGCAGTACTTC
TRBJ2-7 | TRBV6-1 | NA | TRBD2 | CATSSTSGGYEQYF | TGTGCCACCTCCTCGACTAGCGGGGGGTACGAGCAGTACTTC
TRBJ2-3 | TRBV13 | once | NA | CASRMGAGGTDTQYF | TGTGCCAGCCGCATGGGGGCGGGTGGCACAGATACGCAGTATTTT
TRBJ2-2 | TRBV5-5 | NA | NA | CASRPGGAMANTGGLFF | TGTGCCAGCAGACCAGGAGGGGCTATGGCGAACACCGGGGGGCTGTTTTTT
TRBJ2-1 | TRBV18 | NA | NA | CASSSLGDEQFF | TGTGCCAGCTCATCCCTAGGCGATGAGCAGTTCTTC
TRBJ2-7 | TRBV30 | NA | TRBD2 | CAWSPTSGHYEQYF | TGTGCCTGGAGCCCGACTAGCGGGCACTACGAGCAGTACTTC
TRBJ2-1 | TRBV19 | once | TRBD2 | CASSIGGTSTNEQFF | TGTGCCAGTAGTATAGGAGGGACTAGTACCAATGAGCAGTTCTTC
TRBJ2-7 | TRBV2 | NA | TRBD1 | CASSAGTGDEQYF | TGTGCCAGCAGCGCCGGGACAGGGGACGAGCAGTACTTC
TRBJ2-5 | TRBV6-1 | once | TRBD2 | CASGRLAGSQETQYF | TGTGCCAGCGGGAGACTAGCGGGGAGTCAAGAGACCCAGTACTTC
TRBJ2-1 | TRBV5-6 | NA | NA | CASSLDLGAMGSYNEQFF | TGTGCCAGCAGCTTGGATCTGGGGGCTATGGGCTCCTACAATGAGCAGTTCTTC
TRBJ2-4 | TRBV6-1 | once | NA | CASSEVFPGLNIQYF | TGTGCCAGCAGTGAAGTATTTCCAGGTTTGAACATTCAGTACTTC
TRBJ2-2 | TRBV19 | once | TRBD2 | CASSPGLAGVSGELFF | TGTGCCAGTAGTCCCGGACTAGCGGGAGTCTCCGGGGAGCTGTTTTTT
TRBJ2-2 | TRBV19 | NA | TRBD2 | CASSKGLAGLGTGELFF | TGTGCCAGTAGTAAGGGACTAGCGGGGCTCGGCACCGGGGAGCTGTTTTTT
TRBJ1-1 | TRBV10-3 | NA | NA | CAIRGAGEVNTEAFF | TGTGCCATCAGGGGCGCGGGAGAGGTTAACACTGAAGCTTTCTTT
TRBJ2-7 | TRBV19 | NA | NA | CASRKEQNSYEQYF | TGTGCCAGTAGGAAAGAACAGAACTCCTACGAGCAGTACTTC
TRBJ2-5 | TRBV9 | NA | NA | CASSASGWETQYF | TGTGCCAGCAGCGCATCCGGGTGGGAGACCCAGTACTTC
TRBJ1-1 | TRBV21-1 | NA | NA | CASSKVGTGKNTEAFF | TGTGCCAGCAGCAAAGTCGGGACAGGAAAGAACACTGAAGCTTTCTTT
TRBJ2-7 | TRBV5-1 | NA | TRBD2 | CASSPGASGRAPYEQYF | TGCGCCAGCAGCCCTGGTGCTAGCGGGAGGGCCCCCTACGAGCAGTACTTC
TRBJ1-6 | TRBV7-6 | NA | TRBD1 | CASSLVGGEDSPLHF | TGTGCCAGCAGCTTAGTAGGGGGCGAGGATTCACCCCTCCACTTT
TRBJ1-1 | TRBV19 | once | NA | CASRRTANTEAFF | TGTGCCAGTCGACGGACAGCGAACACTGAAGCTTTCTTT
TRBJ1-4 | TRBV27 | NA | NA | CASRSPGAGEKLFF | TGTGCCAGCAGGTCCCCAGGGGCCGGGGAAAAACTGTTTTTT
TRBJ1-4 | TRBV30 | NA | NA | CAWQQGKDEKLFF | TGTGCCTGGCAACAGGGAAAGGATGAAAAACTGTTTTTT
TRBJ1-2 | TRBV18 | NA | NA | CASSSTENYGYTF | TGTGCCAGCTCATCGACAGAGAACTATGGCTACACCTTC
TRBJ2-5 | TRBV19 | NA | TRBD1 | CASSSGQGLKQYF | TGTGCCAGTAGTTCGGGACAGGGGCTGAAGCAGTACTTC
TRBJ2-1 | TRBV5-1 | NA | TRBD2 | CASTQLAGGKNEQFF | TGCGCCAGCACCCAACTAGCGGGAGGTAAGAATGAGCAGTTCTTC
TRBJ2-5 | TRBV4-1 | NA | NA | CASSQVQQRLQETQYF | TGCGCCAGCAGCCAAGTACAACAAAGATTACAAGAGACCCAGTACTTC
TRBJ2-5 | TRBV11-3 | NA | TRBD2 | CASSLGLAGQETQYF | TGTGCCAGCAGCTTAGGGCTAGCGGGGCAAGAGACCCAGTACTTC
TRBJ1-2 | TRBV6-6 | NA | TRBD1 | CASSYSPGQGIDSYTF | TGTGCCAGCAGTTACTCACCGGGACAGGGAATCGACAGCTACACCTTC
TRBJ2-7 | TRBV5-4 | NA | NA | CASSHKGTYEQYF | TGTGCCAGCAGCCACAAGGGGACCTACGAGCAGTACTTC
TRBJ2-1 | TRBV9 | NA | TRBD2 | CASSTSPGLADNEQFF | TGTGCCAGCAGCACCTCGCCGGGACTAGCGGACAATGAGCAGTTCTTC
TRBJ1-1 | TRBV19 | NA | NA | CASMGSTEAFF | TGTGCCAGTATGGGGAGCACTGAAGCTTTCTTT
TRBJ2-2 | TRBV5-8 | NA | NA | CASSLWDTSGELFF | TGTGCCAGCAGCTTGTGGGACACCTCCGGGGAGCTGTTTTTT
TRBJ1-1 | TRBV4-1 | NA | TRBD1 | CASSQRQGWTEAFF | TGCGCCAGCAGCCAAAGACAGGGGTGGACTGAAGCTTTCTTT